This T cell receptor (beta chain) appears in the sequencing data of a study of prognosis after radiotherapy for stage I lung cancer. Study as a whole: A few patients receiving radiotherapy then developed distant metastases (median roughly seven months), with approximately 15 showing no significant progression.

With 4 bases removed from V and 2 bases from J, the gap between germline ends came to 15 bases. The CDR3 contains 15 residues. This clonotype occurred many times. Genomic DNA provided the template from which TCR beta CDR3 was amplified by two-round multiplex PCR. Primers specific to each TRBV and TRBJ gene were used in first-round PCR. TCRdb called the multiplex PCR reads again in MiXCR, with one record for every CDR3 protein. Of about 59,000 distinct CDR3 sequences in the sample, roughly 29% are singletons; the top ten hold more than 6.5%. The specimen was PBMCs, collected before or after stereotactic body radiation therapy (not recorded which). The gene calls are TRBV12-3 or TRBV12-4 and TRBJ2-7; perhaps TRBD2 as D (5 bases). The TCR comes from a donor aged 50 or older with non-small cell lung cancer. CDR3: CASSSTNSGTYEQYF. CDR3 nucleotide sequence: TGTGCCAGCAGTTCTACTAATTCCGGGACCTACGAGCAGTACTTC.